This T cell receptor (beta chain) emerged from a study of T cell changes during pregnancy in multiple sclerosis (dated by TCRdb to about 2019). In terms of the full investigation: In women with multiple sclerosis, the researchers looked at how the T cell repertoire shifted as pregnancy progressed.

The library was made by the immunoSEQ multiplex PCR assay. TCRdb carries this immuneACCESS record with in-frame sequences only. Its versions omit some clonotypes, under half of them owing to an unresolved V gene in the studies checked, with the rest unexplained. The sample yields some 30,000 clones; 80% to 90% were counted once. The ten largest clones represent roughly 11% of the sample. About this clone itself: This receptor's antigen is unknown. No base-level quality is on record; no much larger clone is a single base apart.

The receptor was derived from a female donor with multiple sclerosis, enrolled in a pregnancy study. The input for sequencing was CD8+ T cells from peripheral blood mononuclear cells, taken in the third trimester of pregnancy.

The nucleotide sequence is given as TGCGCCAGCAGCCCCCCGAGTATCTATGGCTACACCTTC. Its protein product is CASSPPSIYGYTF. The V and J genes are TRBV5-1 and TRBJ1-2; the D gene is not confidently resolved. V is clipped by 4 bases and J by 4 bases, and the sequence between their germline boundaries is 11 bases long. Based on the germline V gene, the CDR1 and CDR2 sequences are SGHRS and YFSETQ. Counted from cysteine to phenylalanine, this CDR3 has 13 amino acids. Only the CDR3 region is kept as DNA, spanning 39 bases read in frame from base 1.